This T cell receptor (beta chain) was profiled in a study of blood T cell repertoires in COVID-19. This clone was observed a few times. The assay was immunoSEQ multiplex PCR, and TCRdb's table has in-frame clones only and misses some. This repertoire shows under 250,000 clones, over 70% found once; its top ten account for approximately 7.2%. This CDR3 region has 12 residues. Trimming stripped 7 bases from V and 7 bases from J, with 14 bases between. Germline CDR1 is MGHDK and CDR2 is SYGVNS. The gene calls are TRBV25-1 and TRBJ2-7; D possibly corresponds to TRBD2 (7 bases). The material sequenced was peripheral blood. The TCR originated in a woman in her seventies with acute or convalescent COVID-19. The CDR3 nucleotides are TGTGCCAGCACCCGAGGGGGGGAAGAGCAGTACTTC. Amino acids: CASTRGGEEQYF.